The T cell receptor beta chain described here comes from a study of T cells after yellow fever vaccination. This clonotype was observed a few times. TCRdb used MiXCR to reprocess the 5' RACE reads, holding one entry per CDR3 protein. The table records around 310,000 distinct CDR3 sequences, 3% to 4.5% of them present only once. The CDR3 loop spans 16 amino acids. Germline CDR1 and CDR2: MGHRA and YSYEKL. Trimming cost V 3 bases and J 4 bases; bases outside gene matches: 6. The origin of this receptor is a man in his late teens or twenties who received the YFV17D yellow fever vaccine. The V gene is TRBV4-1, the J gene TRBJ2-3; 11 positions match TRBD2. The source was PBMCs, collected 5 days after the yellow fever booster vaccination. The CDR3 DNA is TGCGCCAGCAGCCAGACTAGCGGGGTGGGCGCAGATACGCAGTATTTT. It specifies CASSQTSGVGADTQYF.